A selection of T cell receptor beta chains follows, all from one sample in a study of shared clonotypes between healthy human individuals. Clones were read by immunoSEQ multiplex PCR, and TCRdb kept only the in-frame ones, dropping some. The sample shows 2 million to 2.5 million clones, approximately 96% of them seen only once. Sequenced sample: naive CD4+ T cells sorted from blood. These receptors were obtained from a man between 18 and 35 years old in good health. Each CDR3 is given with its conserved first and last residue. D genes are given only for firm matches. The listing skips clone size in some rows; elsewhere it reads once, few, many or a size class.

d_call	clone_size	cdr3_length	v_call	j_call	cdr3_nt	cdr3_aa
-	-	13	TRBV5-1	TRBJ1-2	TGCGCCAGCAGCTTTGTGGGGAGCTATGGCTACACCTTC	CASSFVGSYGYTF
-	-	15	TRBV9	TRBJ2-1	TGTGCCAGCAGCGTAGGTGGAGAGGCCTACAATGAGCAGTTCTTC	CASSVGGEAYNEQFF
-	once	16	TRBV4-2	TRBJ1-4	TGTGCCAGCAGCCAAGAGGGGGCTGCAACTAATGAAAAACTGTTTTTT	CASSQEGAATNEKLFF
-	-	17	TRBV10-3	TRBJ2-5	TGTGCCATCAGTGACTCCCCCTCGGGGATGGGGCAAGAGACCCAGTACTTC	CAISDSPSGMGQETQYF
-	-	17	TRBV4-3	TRBJ2-7	TGCGCCAGCAGCCAAGTTCTGGACACAGTCTTCTCCTACGAGCAGTACTTC	CASSQVLDTVFSYEQYF
-	-	14	TRBV5-4	TRBJ2-5	TGTGCCAGCAGCTTGGAGTGGGCCGGGGAGACCCAGTACTTC	CASSLEWAGETQYF
TRBD2	-	15	TRBV5-1	TRBJ2-5	TGCGCCAGCAGCCCGGACGGGACTAGTGAGGAGACCCAGTACTTC	CASSPDGTSEETQYF
TRBD1	once	16	TRBV5-6	TRBJ1-5	TGTGCCAGCAGCTTGGCCGTAGGGACAGGGAATCAGCCCCAGCATTTT	CASSLAVGTGNQPQHF
-	-	13	TRBV11-3	TRBJ2-7	TGTGCCAGCAGCTCGGGTCGTGGGGACGAGCAGTACTTC	CASSSGRGDEQYF
-	-	13	TRBV30	TRBJ2-2	TGTGCCTGGAGTGTACGTAGAACCGGGGAGCTGTTTTTT	CAWSVRRTGELFF
TRBD1	-	16	TRBV7-8	TRBJ1-6	TGTGCCAGCAGCCGGGACAGGGTCCCAGGTAATTCACCCCTCCACTTT	CASSRDRVPGNSPLHF
-	-	13	TRBV12-5	TRBJ2-1	TGTGCTAGTGGTTTGGTACGTTACAATGAGCAGTTCTTC	CASGLVRYNEQFF
TRBD1	-	16	TRBV19	TRBJ2-1	TGTGCCAGTAGTGCATACGGGACAGGGCCCGGCAATGAGCAGTTCTTC	CASSAYGTGPGNEQFF
-	-	13	TRBV2	TRBJ2-5	TGTGCCAGCAGCCCCGGACTAAGGGAGACCCAGTACTTC	CASSPGLRETQYF
-	-	11	TRBV25-1	TRBJ1-2	TGTGCCAGCAGTGAATACTATGGCTACACCTTC	CASSEYYGYTF
-	-	14	TRBV6-5	TRBJ2-3	TGTGCCAGCAGTTACTCGATTACAGCAGATACGCAGTATTTT	CASSYSITADTQYF
TRBD1	once	14	TRBV10-2	TRBJ2-1	TGCGCCAGCAAGAGGGGTCCAGGGGGCAATGAGCAGTTCTTC	CASKRGPGGNEQFF
TRBD2	-	15	TRBV27	TRBJ2-1	TGTGCCAGCAGTTTGGCGGGAGGGCCTTACAATGAGCAGTTCTTC	CASSLAGGPYNEQFF
-	-	14	TRBV30	TRBJ1-6	TGTGCCTGGAGTCCTGGAGACACCTATTCACCCCTCCACTTT	CAWSPGDTYSPLHF
TRBD1	-	13	TRBV5-1	TRBJ2-7	TGCGCCAGCAGCCATACAGGGGGCGACGAGCAGTACTTC	CASSHTGGDEQYF
-	-	14	TRBV5-6	TRBJ1-2	TGTGCCAGCAGCTTGTACAGCAGGGACTATGGCTACACCTTC	CASSLYSRDYGYTF
-	-	14	TRBV2	TRBJ2-2	TGTGCCAGCAGGACGGGATCGAACACCGGGGAGCTGTTTTTT	CASRTGSNTGELFF
-	once	13	TRBV7-9	TRBJ2-5	TGTGCCAGCAGCCGCTTAGGGCAAGAGACCCAGTACTTC	CASSRLGQETQYF
-	-	11	TRBV10-3	TRBJ2-7	TGTGCCATCAGTGAAGGATCCGAGCAGTACTTC	CAISEGSEQYF
TRBD2	-	13	TRBV6-6	TRBJ2-3	TGTGCCAGCGGGCGGGAGGGCCCAGATACGCAGTATTTT	CASGREGPDTQYF
TRBD1	once	15	TRBV6-5	TRBJ1-1	TGTGCCAGCATTCGACAGGGGCGCCAAGGGACTGAAGCTTTCTTT	CASIRQGRQGTEAFF
-	-	14	TRBV5-1	TRBJ2-5	TGCGCCAGCAGCTTTGGAGGGTCGGGGGAGACCCAGTACTTC	CASSFGGSGETQYF
TRBD1	-	15	TRBV5-1	TRBJ2-3	TGCGCCAGCAGCCCTGGGACAGCCCGATGGAATACGCAGTATTTT	CASSPGTARWNTQYF
-	-	14	TRBV2	TRBJ2-3	TGTGCCAGTGGGATACGGACACGAGCAGATACGCAGTATTTT	CASGIRTRADTQYF
-	-	13	TRBV5-4	TRBJ2-1	TGTGCCAGCAGCTTTCCCACGTACAATGAGCAGTTCTTC	CASSFPTYNEQFF
TRBD1	-	14	TRBV11-2	TRBJ2-7	TGTGCCAGCAGCTTAGACAGGGGGAGCTACGAGCAGTACTTC	CASSLDRGSYEQYF
-	few	11	TRBV30	TRBJ1-1	TGTGCCTGGAGTGCAGACACTGAAGCTTTCTTT	CAWSADTEAFF
-	-	13	TRBV9	TRBJ1-2	TGTGCCAGCGGGGAGGAGGGGCAGGGAGGCTACACCTTC	CASGEEGQGGYTF
-	-	11	TRBV7-6	TRBJ2-3	TGTGCCAGCAGCGCGAGGGATACGCAGTATTTT	CASSARDTQYF
-	-	15	TRBV6-6	TRBJ1-5	TGTGCCAGCAGCCCCGGGGACTATAGCAATCAGCCCCAGCATTTT	CASSPGDYSNQPQHF
-	-	13	TRBV10-3	TRBJ1-2	TGTGCCATCAGTGAAAAGGGGCACTATGGCTACACCTTC	CAISEKGHYGYTF
-	-	11	TRBV7-2	TRBJ1-1	TGTGCCAGCAGCCCCGACGCTGAAGCTTTCTTT	CASSPDAEAFF
TRBD2	-	14	TRBV2	TRBJ2-2	TGTGCCAGTCGACTAGCGGGGAACACCGGGGAGCTGTTTTTT	CASRLAGNTGELFF
-	-	12	TRBV2	TRBJ2-3	TGTGCCAGCTCTGGGCAGGGAGATACGCAGTATTTT	CASSGQGDTQYF
TRBD2	-	15	TRBV18	TRBJ2-7	TGTGCCAGCTCACCTCCCGGACTAGCCGGTTACGAGCAGTACTTC	CASSPPGLAGYEQYF
TRBD2	-	15	TRBV28	TRBJ2-3	TGTGCCAGCAGTGATAGCGGGACTAGCACAGATACGCAGTATTTT	CASSDSGTSTDTQYF
TRBD1	-	15	TRBV28	TRBJ2-5	TGTGCCAGCAGTCGGATCGGAACGGGGCAGGGGGCCCAGTACTTC	CASSRIGTGQGAQYF
TRBD1	-	15	TRBV2	TRBJ2-1	TGTGCCAGCAGTGAGGCAGGGGGCCCTTACAATGAGCAGTTCTTC	CASSEAGGPYNEQFF
-	-	16	TRBV5-1	TRBJ2-2	TGCGCCAGCAGCGTCCTCGGGGTAGCCAACACCGGGGAGCTGTTTTTT	CASSVLGVANTGELFF
-	-	14	TRBV6-1	TRBJ2-7	TGTGCCAGCAGTGGGGAGGTCGGACCCTACGAGCAGTACTTC	CASSGEVGPYEQYF
-	-	15	TRBV29-1	TRBJ2-3	TGCAGCGTTGTCGGGGGCCTAACTAGCACAGATACGCAGTATTTT	CSVVGGLTSTDTQYF
TRBD1	-	14	TRBV27	TRBJ1-1	TGTGCCAGCAGGCCACTGACAGGGATGACTGAAGCTTTCTTT	CASRPLTGMTEAFF
TRBD1	-	13	TRBV5-1	TRBJ1-2	TGCGCCAGCAGCCCGACAGGGGAAAATGGCTACACCTTC	CASSPTGENGYTF
TRBD1	-	15	TRBV9	TRBJ2-7	TGTGCCAGCAGCGTAGGAGAGGGACAGCTTGACGAGCAGTACTTC	CASSVGEGQLDEQYF
-	-	15	TRBV7-7	TRBJ2-2	TGTGCTAGCACCCTCCGGACAGATCACACCGGGGAGCTGTTTTTT	CASTLRTDHTGELFF
-	-	13	TRBV29-1	TRBJ1-1	TGCAGCGTTGAAGAGGGGGCGAACACTGAAGCTTTCTTT	CSVEEGANTEAFF
-	-	14	TRBV2	TRBJ2-2	TGTGCCCTGAAAGGGGGGTTGAACACCGGGGAGCTGTTTTTT	CALKGGLNTGELFF
TRBD2	-	17	TRBV18	TRBJ2-3	TGTGCCAGCTCACCACGACTAGCGGGGGGCCTCACAGATACGCAGTATTTT	CASSPRLAGGLTDTQYF
-	-	15	TRBV5-4	TRBJ1-2	TGTGCCAGCAGCTCCCCCGGGACGGCGAACTATGGCTACACCTTC	CASSSPGTANYGYTF